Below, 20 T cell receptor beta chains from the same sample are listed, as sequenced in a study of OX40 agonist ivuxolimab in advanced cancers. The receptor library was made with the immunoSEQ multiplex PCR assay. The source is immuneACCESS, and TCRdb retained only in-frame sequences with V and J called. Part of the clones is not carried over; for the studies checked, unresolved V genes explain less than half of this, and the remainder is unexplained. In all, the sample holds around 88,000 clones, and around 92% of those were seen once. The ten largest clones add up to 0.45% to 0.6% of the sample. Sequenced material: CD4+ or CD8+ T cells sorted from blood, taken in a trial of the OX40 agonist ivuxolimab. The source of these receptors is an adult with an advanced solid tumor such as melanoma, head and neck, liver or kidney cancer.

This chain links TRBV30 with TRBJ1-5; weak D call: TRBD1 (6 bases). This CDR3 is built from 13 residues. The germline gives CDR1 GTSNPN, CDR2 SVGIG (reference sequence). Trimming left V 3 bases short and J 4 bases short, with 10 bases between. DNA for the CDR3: TGTGCCTGGAGCAGCAGGGGAAATCAGCCCCAGCATTTT. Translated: CAWSSRGNQPQHF.

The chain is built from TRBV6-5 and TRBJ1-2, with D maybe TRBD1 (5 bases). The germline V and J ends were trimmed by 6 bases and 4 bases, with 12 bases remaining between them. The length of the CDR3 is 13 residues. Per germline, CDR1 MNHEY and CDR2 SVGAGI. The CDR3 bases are TGTGCCAGCAGAGGGACGGGGATCTATGGCTACACCTTC. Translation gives CASRGTGIYGYTF.

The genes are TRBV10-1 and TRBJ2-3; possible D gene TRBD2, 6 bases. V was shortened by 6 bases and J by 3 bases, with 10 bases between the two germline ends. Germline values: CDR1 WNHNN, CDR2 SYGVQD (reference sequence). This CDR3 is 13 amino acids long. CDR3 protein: CASRAGRTDTQYF. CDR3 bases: TGCGCCAGCAGGGCGGGAAGGACAGATACGCAGTATTTT.

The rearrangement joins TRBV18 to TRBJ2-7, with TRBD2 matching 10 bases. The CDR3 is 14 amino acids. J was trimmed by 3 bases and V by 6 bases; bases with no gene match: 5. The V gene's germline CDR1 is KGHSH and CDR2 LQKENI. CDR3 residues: CASSPIAGGYEQYF. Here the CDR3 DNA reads TGTGCCAGCTCCCCAATAGCGGGAGGCTACGAGCAGTACTTC.

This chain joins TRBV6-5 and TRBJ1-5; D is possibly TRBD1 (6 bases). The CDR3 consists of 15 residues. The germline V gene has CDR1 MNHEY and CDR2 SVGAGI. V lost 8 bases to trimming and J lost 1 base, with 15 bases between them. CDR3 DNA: TGTGCCAGCGCATTACAGGGAACGAGCAATCAGCCCCAGCATTTT. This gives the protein CASALQGTSNQPQHF.

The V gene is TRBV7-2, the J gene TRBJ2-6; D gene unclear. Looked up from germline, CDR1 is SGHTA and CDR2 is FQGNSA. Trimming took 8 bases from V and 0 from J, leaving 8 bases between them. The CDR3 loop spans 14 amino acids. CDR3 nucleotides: TGTGCCAGCGGTTACAGCTCTGGGGCCAACGTCCTGACTTTC. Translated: CASGYSSGANVLTF.

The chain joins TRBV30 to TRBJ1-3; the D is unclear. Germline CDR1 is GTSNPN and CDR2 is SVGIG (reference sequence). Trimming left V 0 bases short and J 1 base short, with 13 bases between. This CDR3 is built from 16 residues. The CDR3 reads CAWSVWGGSSGNTIYF. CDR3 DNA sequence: TGTGCCTGGAGTGTATGGGGTGGTAGTTCTGGAAACACCATATATTTT.

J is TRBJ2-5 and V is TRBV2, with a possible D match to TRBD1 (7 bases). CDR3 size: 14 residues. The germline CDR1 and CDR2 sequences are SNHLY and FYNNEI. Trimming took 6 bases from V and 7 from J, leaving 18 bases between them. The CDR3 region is CASRTTGYGGTQYF. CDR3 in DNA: TGTGCCAGCAGAACGACAGGGTACGGGGGGACCCAGTACTTC.

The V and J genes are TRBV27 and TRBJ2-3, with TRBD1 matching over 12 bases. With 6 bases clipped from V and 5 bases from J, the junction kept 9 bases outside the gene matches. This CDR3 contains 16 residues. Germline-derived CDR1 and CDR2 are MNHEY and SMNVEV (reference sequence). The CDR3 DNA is TGTGCCAGCAGGATTTTAGGGACAGGGGGCAAAGATACGCAGTATTTT. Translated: CASRILGTGGKDTQYF.

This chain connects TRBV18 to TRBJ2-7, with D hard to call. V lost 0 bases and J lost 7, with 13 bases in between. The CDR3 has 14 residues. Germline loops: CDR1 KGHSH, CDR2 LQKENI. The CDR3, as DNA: TGTGCCAGCTCACCACCACCGGTGCCCTGGGAGCAGTACTTC. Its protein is CASSPPPVPWEQYF.

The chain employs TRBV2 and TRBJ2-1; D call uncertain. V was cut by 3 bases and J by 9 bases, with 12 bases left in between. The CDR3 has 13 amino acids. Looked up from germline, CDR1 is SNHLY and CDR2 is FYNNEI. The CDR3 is CASSEYLVGEQFF. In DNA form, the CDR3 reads TGTGCCAGCAGTGAGTACCTGGTCGGTGAGCAGTTCTTC.

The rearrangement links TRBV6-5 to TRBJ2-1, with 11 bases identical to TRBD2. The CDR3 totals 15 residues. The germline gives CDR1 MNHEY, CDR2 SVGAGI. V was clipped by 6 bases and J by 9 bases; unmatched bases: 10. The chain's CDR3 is CASRPGASGGFEQFF. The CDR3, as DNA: TGTGCCAGCAGGCCTGGGGCTAGCGGGGGGTTTGAGCAGTTCTTC.

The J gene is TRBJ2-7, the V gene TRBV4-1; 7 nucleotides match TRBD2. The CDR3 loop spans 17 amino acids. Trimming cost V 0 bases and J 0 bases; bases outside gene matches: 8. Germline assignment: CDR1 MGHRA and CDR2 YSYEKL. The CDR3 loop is CASSQDPFREDSYEQYF. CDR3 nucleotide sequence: TGCGCCAGCAGCCAAGACCCCTTTCGGGAGGACTCCTACGAGCAGTACTTC.

CDR3 in DNA: TGTGCCAGCAGTGAAAGGACAGGGAGCACAGATACGCAGTATTTT. The encoded protein is CASSERTGSTDTQYF. This rearrangement joins TRBV6-1 to TRBJ2-3; 8 nucleotides align to TRBD1. Trimming at V came to 2 bases and at J to 0 bases, leaving 1 base not matched to a gene. CDR1 and CDR2 from the germline V gene are MNHNS and SASEGT. The CDR3 covers 15 residues.

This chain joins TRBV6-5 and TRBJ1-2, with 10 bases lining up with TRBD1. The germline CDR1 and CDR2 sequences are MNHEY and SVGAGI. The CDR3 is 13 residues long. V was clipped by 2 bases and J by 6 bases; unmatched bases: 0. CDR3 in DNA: TGTGCCAGCAGTTACGGACAGGGGGATGGCTACACCTTC. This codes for CASSYGQGDGYTF.

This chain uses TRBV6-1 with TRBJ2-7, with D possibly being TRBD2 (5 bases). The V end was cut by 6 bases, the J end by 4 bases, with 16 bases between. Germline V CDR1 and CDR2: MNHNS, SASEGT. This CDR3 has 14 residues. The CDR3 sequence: CASSPGIKIYEQYF. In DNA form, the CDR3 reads TGTGCCAGCAGCCCCGGGATTAAAATTTACGAGCAGTACTTC.

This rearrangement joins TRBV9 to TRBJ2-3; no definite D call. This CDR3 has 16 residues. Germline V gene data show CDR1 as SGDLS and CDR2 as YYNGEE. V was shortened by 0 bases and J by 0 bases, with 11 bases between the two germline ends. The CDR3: CASSVGAGRSTDTQYF. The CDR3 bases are TGTGCCAGCAGCGTAGGGGCAGGACGAAGCACAGATACGCAGTATTTT.

CDR3 sequence (DNA): TGTGCCAGCAGAAGGCAGCGGGGGGGGTTCGGGGAGCTGTTTTTT. Translation gives CASRRQRGGFGELFF. J is TRBJ2-2 and V is TRBV6-1; 10 bases agree with TRBD2. Germline CDR1 MNHNS, CDR2 SASEGT. The CDR3 length is 15 residues. The V and J ends lost 6 bases and 7 bases, in that order; junction bases with no gene match: 8.

The CDR3 loop is CASSLGRGEFYEQYF. CDR3 nucleotides: TGTGCCAGCAGCTTAGGTCGGGGGGAGTTCTACGAGCAGTACTTC. The chain links TRBV11-3 to TRBJ2-7; 7 bases fit TRBD2. The CDR3 extends over 15 amino acids. Per the germline V gene, CDR1 is SGHNT and CDR2 is YENEEA. V was clipped by 1 base and J by 3 bases; unmatched bases: 6.

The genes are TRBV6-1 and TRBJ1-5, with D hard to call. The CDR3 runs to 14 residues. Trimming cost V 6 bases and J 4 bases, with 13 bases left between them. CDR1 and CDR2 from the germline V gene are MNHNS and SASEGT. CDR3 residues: CASSFNEFNQPQHF. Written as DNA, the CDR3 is TGTGCCAGCAGCTTTAACGAATTTAATCAGCCCCAGCATTTT.